These T cell receptor beta chains were read from a single sample in a study of T cell changes during pregnancy in multiple sclerosis. The assay was immunoSEQ multiplex PCR, and TCRdb's table has in-frame clones only and misses some. The table lists some 59,000 clones, roughly 91% of them singletons. Sequencing used peripheral blood, obtained in the second trimester of pregnancy. The receptors were sampled from a female donor with multiple sclerosis, enrolled in a pregnancy study. Both conserved end residues are part of each CDR3. The D gene is left open where the match is weak. Clone size appears in some rows only: once, few, many, or a class for an expanded clone.

size	J	V	D	CDR3	DNA
once	TRBJ1-1	TRBV5-6	TRBD1	CASSLSGGLNTEAFF	TGTGCCAGCAGCTTGTCAGGGGGACTGAACACTGAAGCTTTCTTT
NA	TRBJ2-1	TRBV5-1	NA	CASSFGLPANEQFF	TGCGCCAGCAGCTTCGGACTCCCTGCAAATGAGCAGTTCTTC
NA	TRBJ1-4	TRBV2	TRBD1	CASSEASAGQGREKLFF	TGTGCCAGCAGTGAAGCGAGCGCGGGACAGGGTCGAGAAAAACTGTTTTTT
NA	TRBJ1-2	TRBV5-1	TRBD1	CASSLGQGNGGYTF	TGCGCCAGCAGCTTGGGACAGGGGAATGGTGGCTACACCTTC
NA	TRBJ2-1	TRBV7-3	TRBD2	CASSLVAGDYYNEQFF	TGTGCCAGCAGCTTAGTAGCGGGGGACTACTACAATGAGCAGTTCTTC
NA	TRBJ2-1	TRBV7-3	TRBD2	CASSPGGVAGEYNEQFF	TGTGCCAGCAGCCCCGGGGGGGTAGCGGGGGAGTACAATGAGCAGTTCTTC
NA	TRBJ1-2	TRBV5-4	NA	CASSTGNRNYGYTF	TGTGCCAGCAGTACAGGGAATCGTAACTATGGCTACACCTTC
NA	TRBJ1-1	TRBV6-5	NA	CASSYGQNTEAFF	TGTGCCAGCAGTTACGGACAGAACACTGAAGCTTTCTTT
once	TRBJ2-1	TRBV11-3	TRBD2	CASSWSGGSYNEQFF	TGTGCCAGCAGCTGGAGCGGGGGGTCCTACAATGAGCAGTTCTTC
NA	TRBJ2-1	TRBV7-9	TRBD1	CASSSRRGTGVRGEQFF	TGTGCCAGCAGCTCACGCCGAGGGACAGGGGTGCGAGGGGAGCAGTTCTTC
NA	TRBJ1-4	TRBV27	NA	CASSPPGEKLFF	TGTGCCAGCAGCCCTCCGGGTGAAAAACTGTTTTTT
NA	TRBJ1-6	TRBV6-5	NA	CASSYRGPNSPLHF	TGTGCCAGCAGTTATCGAGGCCCAAATTCACCCCTCCACTTT
NA	TRBJ2-7	TRBV5-4	TRBD1	CASSVKGVRPGQGPSYEQYF	TGTGCCAGCAGCGTAAAAGGGGTACGGCCGGGACAGGGACCATCCTACGAGCAGTACTTC
NA	TRBJ1-6	TRBV7-3	NA	CASSIGAGRVPLHF	TGTGCCAGCAGCATAGGGGCGGGGCGCGTACCCCTCCACTTT
NA	TRBJ1-4	TRBV15	TRBD1	CATSRARDRDYEKLFF	TGTGCCACCAGCAGAGCCCGGGACAGAGACTATGAAAAACTGTTTTTT
NA	TRBJ2-5	TRBV6-5	NA	CASSYSNSKTQYF	TGTGCCAGCAGTTACTCGAACTCAAAGACCCAGTACTTC
NA	TRBJ1-2	TRBV5-6	NA	CASSNLRGFYGYTF	TGTGCCAGCAGCAATCTCAGGGGTTTCTATGGCTACACCTTC
NA	TRBJ2-2	TRBV4-1	NA	CASSHVPEGARPTGELFF	TGCGCCAGCAGCCACGTACCGGAGGGAGCCCGCCCCACCGGGGAGCTGTTTTTT
NA	TRBJ2-2	TRBV4-3	NA	CASSLEAGADTGELFF	TGCGCCAGCAGCCTCGAAGCGGGCGCGGACACCGGGGAGCTGTTTTTT
NA	TRBJ2-7	TRBV7-6	TRBD1	CASSIGAGQGYEQYF	TGTGCCAGCAGCATCGGGGCGGGACAGGGGTACGAGCAGTACTTC
NA	TRBJ1-2	TRBV5-6	NA	CASSSPEDGGFFYGYTF	TGTGCCAGCAGCTCCCCAGAGGACGGAGGATTCTTCTATGGCTACACCTTC
NA	TRBJ2-2	TRBV7-6	NA	CASSLLRKTNTGELFF	TGTGCCAGCAGCTTATTGAGAAAGACGAACACCGGGGAGCTGTTTTTT
NA	TRBJ2-5	TRBV7-9	NA	CASSFYLAEETQYF	TGTGCCAGCAGCTTTTACCTAGCCGAAGAGACCCAGTACTTC
NA	TRBJ2-7	TRBV7-2	NA	CASSPRRGEQYF	TGTGCCAGCAGCCCTCGGAGGGGCGAGCAGTACTTC
NA	TRBJ2-7	TRBV7-2	TRBD2	CASSSLRAISGGDEQYF	TGTGCCAGCAGCTCATTACGGGCGATTAGCGGGGGGGACGAGCAGTACTTC
NA	TRBJ2-3	TRBV11-3	NA	CASSLVRHSDTQYF	TGTGCCAGCAGCTTAGTGCGTCATTCCGATACGCAGTATTTT
NA	TRBJ2-1	TRBV18	TRBD1	CASSPPGTGIYNEQFF	TGTGCCAGCTCACCACCGGGGACAGGAATCTACAATGAGCAGTTCTTC